Below are 27 T cell receptor beta chains sequenced from a single sample in a study of cytomegalovirus exposure and HLA in healthy donors. 60 Vbeta and 13 Jbeta primers were used in PCR. Measured with immunoSEQ multiplex PCR; TCRdb has only the in-frame clones, and not every one. In the table there are 160,000 or so clones, approximately 80% of which are singletons. The material sequenced was PBMCs. These receptors were obtained from a woman aged 25 to 45 in good health and CMV-seropositive.

CDR3 in DNA: TGCGCCAGCAGCCCCGGGGGGGGCTACGTTTATGGCTACACCTTC. Residues: CASSPGGGYVYGYTF. The V gene is TRBV5-1, the J gene TRBJ1-2; D is possibly TRBD1 (6 bases). CDR1 SGHRS and CDR2 YFSETQ come from the germline V gene. V gave up 4 bases and J gave up 5 bases, with 18 bases separating them. The CDR3 loop spans 15 amino acids.

CDR3 sequence reads: CASTSYRVNTEAFF. CDR3 bases: TGTGCCAGCACTTCCTACAGGGTGAACACTGAAGCTTTCTTT. The chain employs TRBV6-5 and TRBJ1-1; tentative D call: TRBD1 (6 bases). This CDR3 comprises 14 residues. V was pared by 7 bases and J by 0 bases, with 12 bases between. Germline V CDR1 and CDR2: MNHEY, SVGAGI.

V is TRBV13 and J is TRBJ1-6; D unresolved. This CDR3 is built from 15 residues. The ends were cut back, 4 bases at V and 0 bases at J, with 7 bases in the middle. The V gene's germline CDR1 is PRHDT and CDR2 FYEKMQ (reference sequence). CDR3 sequence (DNA): TGTGCCAGCAGCTACGGGAGCTCCTATAATTCACCCCTCCACTTT. This codes for CASSYGSSYNSPLHF.

In this sample, this clone turned up a few times. This sequence joins TRBV5-5 and TRBJ1-2; D is ambiguous. Germline-derived CDR1 and CDR2 are SGHKS and YYEKEE (reference sequence). Deletions cut 2 bases from V and 1 base from J, with 3 bases between. The CDR3 sequence is 12 residues long. The CDR3 is CASSFSNYGYTF. DNA of the CDR3: TGTGCCAGCAGCTTCAGTAACTATGGCTACACCTTC.

The chain links TRBV30 to TRBJ2-1, with 8 bases that match TRBD2. The J segment lost 6 bases and the V segment lost 6 bases, leaving 13 bases of the junction unmatched. Germline V CDR1 and CDR2: GTSNPN, SVGIG (reference sequence). There are 15 residues in the CDR3. In nucleotides, the CDR3 is TGTGCCTGTAGGCCGGGACTAGGTCTTATCAATGAGCAGTTCTTC. It is translated as CACRPGLGLINEQFF. The variable domain in full, completed from reference TRBV30 and TRBJ2-1, reads SQTIHQWPATLVQPVGSPLSLECTVEGTSNPNLYWYRQAAGRGLQLLFYSVGIGQISSEVPQNLSASRPQDRQFILSSKKLLLSDSGFYLCACRPGLGLINEQFFGPGTRLTVL.

The chain links TRBV7-9 to TRBJ2-7; the match to TRBD1 covers 8 bases. This CDR3 has 17 residues. The germline V gene encodes CDR1 SEHNR and CDR2 FQNEAQ (reference sequence). The V and J ends lost 5 bases and 3 bases, in that order; junction bases with no gene match: 15. The CDR3: CASSHGQGKASFYEQYF. CDR3 DNA: TGTGCCAGCAGCCATGGACAGGGAAAGGCTTCCTTCTACGAGCAGTACTTC.

A few counts support this clone. The rearrangement links TRBV29-1 to TRBJ2-7; 8 positions match TRBD2. Germline CDR1 reads SQVTM; CDR2 reads ANQGSEA. J gave up 3 bases and V 6 bases, and 10 bases lay outside the gene matches. This CDR3 spans 14 amino acids. The CDR3: CSVPSGGPNYEQYF. In DNA form, the CDR3 reads TGCAGCGTCCCAAGCGGGGGCCCGAACTACGAGCAGTACTTC.

The chain recombines TRBV21-1 with TRBJ1-6; the table calls TRBD1, which could not be checked here. TRBV21-1 is a pseudogene. This CDR3 region has 12 residues. Written as DNA, the CDR3 is TGTGCCTCCAAGGACACAAATTCACCCCTCCACTTT. Protein: CASKDTNSPLHF.

The J gene is TRBJ1-2, the V gene TRBV4-1, with a weak D call TRBD1 (6 bases). The CDR3 length is 15 residues. Per germline, CDR1 MGHRA and CDR2 YSYEKL. V gave up 1 base and J gave up 4 bases, with 13 bases separating them. CDR3 in DNA: TGCGCCAGCAGCCAAGGGAGGGGGGGTGGCTATGGCTACACCTTC. It encodes CASSQGRGGGYGYTF.

The chain links TRBV21-1 to TRBJ1-2. TRBV21-1 is assigned pseudogene status. The CDR3 covers 10 residues. The CDR3 protein is CASSPPGYTF. CDR3 DNA sequence: TGTGCCAGCAGCCCTCCGGGCTACACCTTC.

This CDR3 reads CASAPLAGGPGGELFF. CDR3 sequence (DNA): TGTGCCAGTGCCCCTTTAGCGGGGGGGCCAGGCGGGGAGCTGTTTTTT. J is TRBJ2-2 and V is TRBV19; 11 bases line up with TRBD2. CDR3 length: 16 amino acids. The ends lost 8 bases at V and 7 bases at J; junction bases unmatched: 12. Germline CDR1 reads LNHDA; CDR2 reads SQIVND (reference sequence). The whole variable domain, remainder taken from reference TRBV19 and TRBJ2-2, is DGGITQSPKYLFRKEGQNVTLSCEQNLNHDAMYWYRQDPGQGLRLIYYSQIVNDFQKGDIAEGYSVSREKKESFPLTVTSAQKNPTAFYLCASAPLAGGPGGELFFGEGSRLTVL.

The chain uses TRBV5-8 and TRBJ1-5; D unclear. The V and J ends lost 2 bases and 2 bases respectively, with 11 bases between them. The length of the CDR3 is 15 residues. Germline V gene lookup returns CDR1 SGHTS and CDR2 YDEGEE. CDR3 protein: CASSFRIGGNQPQHF. CDR3 in DNA: TGTGCCAGCAGCTTTCGAATCGGTGGCAATCAGCCCCAGCATTTT.

The chain links TRBV29-1 to TRBJ1-2; a possible D gene is TRBD1 (5 bases). The ends were cut back, 4 bases at V and 0 bases at J, with 9 bases in the middle. Germline V CDR1 and CDR2: SQVTM, ANQGSEA. The CDR3 spans 13 residues. CDR3 residues: CSVAQGTNYGYTF. The CDR3 DNA is TGCAGCGTTGCCCAGGGAACTAACTATGGCTACACCTTC.

The CDR3 loop reads CASSQGGNTEAFF. DNA for the CDR3: TGTGCCAGCAGCCAAGGGGGGAACACTGAAGCTTTCTTT. The V and J genes are TRBV7-3 and TRBJ1-1; possibly TRBD1 for D (6 bases). V was clipped by 5 bases and J by 1 base, with 8 bases between them. Germline CDR1 and CDR2: SGHTA and FQGTGA. The CDR3 contains 13 residues. Drawing the rest from reference TRBV7-3 and TRBJ1-1, the complete variable domain is GAGVSQTPSNKVTEKGKYVELRCDPISGHTALYWYRQSLGQGPEFLIYFQGTGAADDSGLPNDRFFAVRPEGSVSTLKIQRTERGDSAVYLCASSQGGNTEAFFGQGTRLTVV.

The chain carries TRBV11-3 and TRBJ2-7; tentative D call: TRBD2 (6 bases). Germline V gene lookup returns CDR1 SGHNT and CDR2 YENEEA. Trimming took 3 bases from V and 4 from J, leaving 10 bases between them. The CDR3 consists of 13 residues. The CDR3 nucleotides read TGTGCCAGCAGCTTGGAGGAGGGATACGAGCAGTACTTC. Translating it yields CASSLEEGYEQYF.

This CDR3 is CASSRPSPGYNEQFF. CDR3 nucleotides: TGTGCCAGCAGCCGTCCCAGTCCGGGGTACAATGAGCAGTTCTTC. V gene TRBV6-6 combines with J gene TRBJ2-1, with D tentatively TRBD2 (5 bases). The germline CDR1 and CDR2 sequences are MNHNY and SVGAGI (reference sequence). V shed 6 bases and J shed 4 bases, with 16 bases lying between them. The CDR3 sequence is 15 residues long.

V gene TRBV7-9 combines with J gene TRBJ2-7, with 8 bases that match TRBD1. The CDR3 consists of 12 residues. Trimming took 3 bases from V and 6 from J; bases not matched to a gene: 1. CDR1 is SEHNR and CDR2 is FQNEAQ in the germline V gene (reference sequence). The CDR3 DNA follows: TGTGCCAGCAGCTTTACAGGGGGCGAGCAGTACTTC. This codes for CASSFTGGEQYF.

This clone was observed a few times. CDR3 bases: TGCGCCAGCAGCCAACATGACAGAGAAAGCTCTGGGGCCAACGTCCTGACTTTC. Encoded protein: CASSQHDRESSGANVLTF. The chain combines TRBV4-1 with TRBJ2-6; a weak D match, TRBD1 (5 bases). Trimming stripped 2 bases from V and 0 bases from J, with 14 bases between. The CDR3 runs 18 residues. Germline-derived CDR1 and CDR2 are MGHRA and YSYEKL.

This chain connects TRBV5-1 to TRBJ2-3; D is ambiguous. Germline CDR1 reads SGHRS; CDR2 reads YFSETQ. The CDR3 length is 13 residues. With 3 bases removed from V and 4 bases from J, the gap between germline ends came to 9 bases. The CDR3 region has the DNA TGCGCCAGCAGCTCGGGTTTCGCAGATACGCAGTATTTT. Residues: CASSSGFADTQYF.

The chain recombines TRBV5-1 with TRBJ2-7, with D perhaps TRBD2 (6 bases). V lost 4 bases, J lost 3 bases, and 14 bases lay in between. The CDR3 contains 14 residues. Germline loops: CDR1 SGHRS, CDR2 YFSETQ. The CDR3 nucleotides are TGCGCCAGCAGCGCCCGAGTGGGGGGCTACGAGCAGTACTTC. It yields the protein CASSARVGGYEQYF.

This chain connects TRBV27 to TRBJ2-1; 7 nucleotides line up with TRBD1. The CDR3 length is 14 residues. Per the germline V gene, CDR1 is MNHEY and CDR2 is SMNVEV (reference sequence). The J segment lost 4 bases and the V segment lost 3 bases, leaving 3 bases of the junction unmatched. The CDR3 DNA reads as TGTGCCAGCAGTTTCGGGACAGAATACAATGAGCAGTTCTTC. Its protein is CASSFGTEYNEQFF.

The chain carries TRBV6-5 and TRBJ2-5, with D perhaps matching TRBD2 (6 bases). The DNA end is more similar to TRBJ2-7, so the J call may be wrong. Germline CDR1 reads MNHEY; CDR2 reads SVGAGI. This CDR3 comprises 15 residues. CDR3 DNA: TGTGCCAGCAGTTTACGGAGGGGAAGTTCCTACGAGCAGTACTTC. It specifies CASSLRRGSSYEQYF.

The chain is built from TRBV5-1 and TRBJ2-7, with TRBD1 identical over 8 bases. Trimming removed 4 bases from V and 6 bases from J; junction bases left unmatched: 9. This CDR3 has 14 residues. The germline V gene has CDR1 SGHRS and CDR2 YFSETQ. Here the CDR3 DNA reads TGCGCCAGCAGCCCCGGCCCAGGGGGCGGCGAGCAGTACTTC. Translation gives CASSPGPGGGEQYF. The complete variable domain, with remaining parts taken from reference TRBV5-1 and TRBJ2-7, reads KAGVTQTPRYLIKTRGQQVTLSCSPISGHRSVSWYQQTPGQGLQFLFEYFSETQRNKGNFPGRFSGRQFSNSRSEMNVSTLELGDSALYLCASSPGPGGGEQYFGPGTRLTVT.

The CDR3 nucleotides read TGTGCCAGTAGCGCCGGGACAGGGGGAAACACCATATATTTT. As protein: CASSAGTGGNTIYF. The chain links TRBV19 to TRBJ1-3; 9 nucleotides agree with TRBD1. The junction had 4 bases not matched to a gene; V was cut back by 6 bases and J by 4 bases. The CDR3 is 14 residues long. Germline CDR1 LNHDA, CDR2 SQIVND (reference sequence).

This chain links TRBV18 with TRBJ1-5, with a possible D match to TRBD1 (5 bases). The CDR3 length is 14 residues. V dropped 3 bases and J dropped 5 bases, with 11 bases sitting between them. Germline lookup yields CDR1 KGHSH and CDR2 LQKENI. The CDR3 loop is CASSPGGKDQPQHF. CDR3 nucleotide sequence: TGTGCCAGCTCACCGGGGGGGAAGGATCAGCCCCAGCATTTT.

This chain joins TRBV6-6 and TRBJ1-1; 7 bases fit TRBD1. With 2 bases clipped from V and 4 bases from J, the junction kept 4 bases outside the gene matches. CDR1 MNHNY and CDR2 SVGAGI come from the germline V gene (reference sequence). The CDR3 is 14 amino acids. The DNA of the CDR3 is TGTGCCAGCAGTTACGGACAGGCTGGCACTGAAGCTTTCTTT. Translation: CASSYGQAGTEAFF.

V gene TRBV9 combines with J gene TRBJ2-5; TRBD2 aligns across 10 bases. This CDR3 spans 16 amino acids. V was pared by 1 base and J by 1 base, with 4 bases of the junction left unmatched. The V gene's germline CDR1 is SGDLS and CDR2 YYNGEE. The CDR3 is CASSVWASGGQETQYF. The DNA of the CDR3 is TGTGCCAGCAGCGTATGGGCTAGCGGGGGCCAAGAGACCCAGTACTTC.